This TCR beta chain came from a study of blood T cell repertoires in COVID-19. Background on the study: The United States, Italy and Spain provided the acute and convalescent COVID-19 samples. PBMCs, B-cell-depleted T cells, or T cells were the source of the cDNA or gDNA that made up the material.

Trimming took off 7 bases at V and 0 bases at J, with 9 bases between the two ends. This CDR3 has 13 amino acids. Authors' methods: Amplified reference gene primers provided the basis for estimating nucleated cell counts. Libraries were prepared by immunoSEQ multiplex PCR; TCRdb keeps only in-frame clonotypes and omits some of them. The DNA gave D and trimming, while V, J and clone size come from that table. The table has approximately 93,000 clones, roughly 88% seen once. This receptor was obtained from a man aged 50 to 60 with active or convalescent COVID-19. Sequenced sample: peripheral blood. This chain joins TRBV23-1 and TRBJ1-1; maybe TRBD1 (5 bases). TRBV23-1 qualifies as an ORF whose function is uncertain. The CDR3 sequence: CASITTVNTEAFF. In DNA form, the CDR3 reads TGCGCCAGCATAACGACAGTGAACACTGAAGCTTTCTTT.